This TCR beta chain appears in the sequencing data of a study of human T cells and chemical hapten exposure. Time point noted: patch test 3, about 24 weeks after DPC sensitization. Documented treatment: therapeutic diphenylcyclopropenone sensitization with weekly scalp DPC. Non-pregnant alopecia patients aged 18 to 70, suitable for DPC therapy. In its sample, this clonotype was seen a few times. Trimming shortened V by 4 bases and J by 2 bases, and 9 bases separated the two germline ends. CDR3 length: 13 residues. Germline CDR1 is SQVTM and CDR2 is ANQGSEA. TCRdb processed the RACE reads anew with MiXCR; each CDR3 protein has one entry. Altogether more than 95,000 distinct CDR3 sequences are present, less than 40% being singletons, with the ten largest covering around 2.8%.

The clonotype originates from a man aged 40-50 years with alopecia areata. Some clones in this sample may be carry-over from other donors' samples. The sample was whole blood, taken in connection with sensitization to the hapten diphenylcyclopropenone (DPC). V gene TRBV29-1 combines with J gene TRBJ2-1; a possible D gene is TRBD2 (5 bases). The CDR3 DNA reads TGCAGCGTTGGACGGGAAACCTACAATGAGCAGTTCTTC. The encoded protein is CSVGRETYNEQFF.